The 20 T cell receptor beta chains listed next were all sequenced from one sample in a study of blood T cell repertoires in COVID-19 (dated by TCRdb to between 2020 and 2021). The library was obtained by the immunoSEQ multiplex PCR assay. The clones in this table, taken by TCRdb from immuneACCESS, are in-frame only. Not every clone is retained; where verified, under half of the shortfall comes from an unresolved V gene, and the cause of the rest is unknown. Across this sample there are tens of thousands of clones, with 88% seen only once. Approximately 14% of the sample is held by the ten biggest clonotypes. Source material: peripheral blood. Receptors originate from a human donor with active COVID-19. The donor label of this sample is uncertain.

The chain joins TRBV19 to TRBJ1-2; D unresolved. There are 16 residues in the CDR3. Trimming took 6 bases from V and 4 from J, leaving 21 bases between them. Germline V CDR1 and CDR2: LNHDA, SQIVND (reference sequence). The CDR3 region has the DNA TGTGCCAGTAGCGAACTAGAAGGAAACCTAATCTATGGCTACACCTTC. It yields the protein CASSELEGNLIYGYTF.

The chain couples TRBV7-3 to TRBJ2-2; perhaps TRBD1 as D (6 bases). Trimming pared 5 bases from V and 5 bases from J, leaving 12 bases between. Germline V gene data show CDR1 as SGHTA and CDR2 as FQGTGA. The length of the CDR3 is 14 residues. CDR3 sequence reads: CASSPRQVTGELFF. CDR3 coding DNA: TGTGCCAGCAGCCCCCGACAGGTGACCGGGGAGCTGTTTTTT.

The chain links TRBV3-1 (or the pseudogene TRBV3-2) to TRBJ2-2; D not certain. The CDR3 is made up of 15 amino acids. V was shortened by 1 base and J by 4 bases, with 10 bases between the two germline ends. The germline V gene has CDR1 LGHDT and CDR2 YNNKEL (reference sequence). This CDR3 is CASSQVVQSTGELFF. The CDR3 DNA sequence: TGTGCCAGCAGCCAAGTCGTGCAGTCCACCGGGGAGCTGTTTTTT.

The chain is built from TRBV6-2 or TRBV6-3 and TRBJ2-1; the match to TRBD1 covers 12 bases. V shed 5 bases, J shed 9 bases, and the junction held 5 bases outside the gene matches. This CDR3 has 14 amino acids. Germline values: CDR1 MNHEY, CDR2 SVGEGT. CDR3 sequence reads: CASSAGTGGLEQFF. DNA for the CDR3: TGTGCCAGCAGTGCCGGGACAGGGGGCCTTGAGCAGTTCTTC.

V gene TRBV4-2 combines with J gene TRBJ2-3; 10 bases are shared with TRBD2. Germline V lookup: CDR1 LGHNA, CDR2 YNFKEQ. Losses at the gene ends were 3 bases for V and 14 bases for J; bases not matched to a gene: 11. This CDR3 has 14 residues. CDR3 nucleotides: TGTGCCAGCAGCCAGAGGCACCAGGGACTAGCGACGTATTTT. Translation: CASSQRHQGLATYF.

This clone was recorded once. The J gene is TRBJ2-3, the V gene TRBV7-2, with 9 bases aligning to TRBD2. The germline V gene encodes CDR1 SGHTA and CDR2 FQGNSA. Trimming took 3 bases from V and 3 from J; bases not matched to a gene: 7. This CDR3 is 16 amino acids long. The CDR3 DNA reads as TGTGCCAGCAGCTTCCGAGCGGGGGGAGGGACAGATACGCAGTATTTT. This translates into CASSFRAGGGTDTQYF.

The genes are TRBV29-1 and TRBJ2-2; D is perhaps TRBD1 (5 bases). Trimming pared 4 bases from V and 4 bases from J, leaving 7 bases between. The germline CDR1 and CDR2 sequences are SQVTM and ANQGSEA. The CDR3 sequence is 12 residues long. The CDR3 reads CSVGRGTGELFF. CDR3 bases: TGCAGCGTTGGAAGGGGCACCGGGGAGCTGTTTTTT.

The CDR3 bases are TGTGCCGGACAGGGGGCGGATGGCTACACCTTC. It specifies CAGQGADGYTF. The chain couples TRBV18 to TRBJ1-2; 11 positions match TRBD1. V lost 11 bases to trimming and J lost 6 bases; unmatched junction nucleotides: 2. Germline assignment: CDR1 KGHSH and CDR2 LQKENI. The CDR3 sequence is 11 residues long.

The gene calls are TRBV2 and TRBJ2-1; D might be TRBD1 (6 bases). The CDR3 has 14 amino acids. From germline, CDR1 is SNHLY and CDR2 FYNNEI. Deletions cut 4 bases from V and 6 bases from J, with 13 bases between. CDR3 coding DNA: TGTGCCAGCAGTGCGTACCGAGGGGGCAATGAGCAGTTCTTC. Translating gives CASSAYRGGNEQFF.

V and J are TRBV19 and TRBJ1-4; the match to TRBD1 covers 11 bases. Germline assignment: CDR1 LNHDA and CDR2 SQIVND (reference sequence). The CDR3 consists of 14 residues. J lost 6 bases, V lost 7 bases, and 4 bases had no gene match. The CDR3 region is CASIRTGGDEKLFF. The CDR3, as DNA: TGTGCCAGTATTCGGACAGGGGGCGATGAAAAACTGTTTTTT.

The rearrangement joins TRBV6-2 or TRBV6-3 to TRBJ2-7; 10 positions match TRBD1. The CDR3 contains 16 residues. The V gene's germline CDR1 is MNHEY and CDR2 SVGEGT. Unmatched junction bases numbered 9, after V lost 5 bases and J lost 2 bases. CDR3 residues: CASSRPSGTGAYEQYF. As DNA, the CDR3 is TGTGCCAGCAGTCGCCCCTCCGGGACAGGGGCCTACGAGCAGTACTTC.

This clone was seen more than once but under ten times. The chain couples TRBV9 to TRBJ1-2; possible D gene TRBD1, 5 bases. Trimming removed 4 bases at V and 4 bases at J, with 14 bases between. This CDR3 spans 14 amino acids. Germline CDR1 and CDR2: SGDLS and YYNGEE. The CDR3 protein is CASSPRSGVYGYTF. DNA of the CDR3: TGTGCCAGCAGCCCCAGATCGGGGGTCTATGGCTACACCTTC.

This clone was detected a few times. V is TRBV9 and J is TRBJ1-2, with TRBD1 identical over 9 bases. Germline V gives CDR1 SGDLS, CDR2 YYNGEE. The CDR3 length is 13 residues. Trimming took 5 bases from V and 2 from J; bases not matched to a gene: 1. CDR3 nucleotide sequence: TGTGCCAGCAGTGACAGGGGGAACTATGGCTACACCTTC. Protein sequence: CASSDRGNYGYTF.

The chain recombines TRBV10-3 with TRBJ1-1; D call uncertain. The germline V and J ends were trimmed by 10 bases and 0 bases, with 12 bases remaining between them. CDR3 length: 13 residues. Germline CDR1 is ENHRY and CDR2 is SYGVKD. The CDR3 sequence is CATLAAMNTEAFF. CDR3 in DNA: TGTGCCACCCTCGCGGCCATGAACACTGAAGCTTTCTTT.

This clone was detected only once. The J gene is TRBJ1-4, the V gene TRBV12-3 or TRBV12-4; no clear D. The ends were cut back, 8 bases at V and 4 bases at J, with 11 bases in the middle. The CDR3 loop spans 13 amino acids. The CDR3 DNA follows: TGTGCCAGCCAGTCTAGCGGTAATGAAAAACTGTTTTTT. Translating it yields CASQSSGNEKLFF.

The chain uses TRBV28 and TRBJ2-7, with unresolved D. The V and J ends lost 3 bases and 1 base respectively, with 7 bases between them. CDR3 size: 13 residues. The V gene's germline CDR1 is MDHEN and CDR2 SYDVKM. In DNA, the CDR3 is TGTGCCAGCAGTTTCACGGTTTCCTACGAGCAGTACTTC. Protein: CASSFTVSYEQYF.

The rearrangement joins TRBV11-1 to TRBJ2-2, with D possibly matching TRBD1 (5 bases). Germline CDR1 reads SGHAT; CDR2 reads FQDESV (reference sequence). This CDR3 is 15 amino acids long. The V gene lost 5 bases and the J gene lost 1 base, with 11 bases spanning the gap. The CDR3 loop reads CASSPAGQNTGELFF. CDR3 nucleotides: TGTGCCAGCAGCCCGGCCGGACAGAACACCGGGGAGCTGTTTTTT.

The V and J genes are TRBV3-1 (or the pseudogene TRBV3-2) and TRBJ2-1; 9 nucleotides match TRBD2. The J segment lost 7 bases and the V segment lost 4 bases, leaving 8 bases of the junction unmatched. The CDR3 contains 15 residues. From germline, CDR1 is LGHDT and CDR2 YNNKEL (reference sequence). DNA for the CDR3: TGTGCCAGCAGCCCGCGGGCGGGGGGGCGAAATGAGCAGTTCTTC. Amino acids: CASSPRAGGRNEQFF.

The genes are TRBV6-5 and TRBJ1-5; 12 nucleotides match TRBD1. J gave up 3 bases and V 6 bases, and 3 bases lay outside the gene matches. This CDR3 is built from 15 residues. Germline V gene lookup returns CDR1 MNHEY and CDR2 SVGAGI. The CDR3 loop is CASRGTGGINQPQHF. The CDR3 DNA follows: TGTGCCAGCAGGGGGACAGGGGGCATCAATCAGCCCCAGCATTTT.

V is TRBV7-9 and J is TRBJ1-2; 7 positions match TRBD1. CDR1 is SEHNR and CDR2 is FQNEAQ in the germline V gene (reference sequence). This CDR3 has 14 residues. Trimming took 6 bases from V and 4 from J; bases not matched to a gene: 8. The CDR3 DNA is TGTGCCAGCAGAGATACAGGGGCTGGCTATGGCTACACCTTC. It specifies CASRDTGAGYGYTF.